This T cell receptor (beta chain) was sequenced in a study of vaccination effects on CD4 cells after COVID-19. Study background: At 16 days and at one week before vaccination, samples were given by two convalescent patients.

TCRdb's table, derived via immunoSEQ multiplex PCR, lists solely in-frame clones and lacks some. The sample yields tens of thousands of clones, 73% seen once. Concerning this clone: What it recognizes is unknown.

General study points: New vaccine-induced clones dominated post-vaccine spike-reactive clones in convalescents. Marked clonal contraction of infection- and vaccine-induced clones was seen late after vaccination.

V gave up 0 bases and J gave up 2 bases, with 10 bases separating them. Germline assignment: CDR1 SGDLS and CDR2 YYNGEE. The CDR3 runs to 15 residues. Under the ViraFEST assay, PBMC were stimulated with viral peptide pools so that antigen-specific CD4+ T cells expanded. Sequencing was performed afterwards. Following culture for approximately ten days, CD4+ T cells were isolated. It was between March and December 2020 that the person had a SARS-CoV-2 infection confirmed by PCR. Wells containing two million PBMC each were cultured with 9 to 10 IU/ml IL-2 and about 10 ug/ml peptides. The rearrangement uses TRBV9 and TRBJ2-3; D perhaps matches TRBD1 (5 bases). The clonotype was recovered from a human donor who had a prior SARS-CoV-2 infection. The input for sequencing was CD4+ T cells from PBMCs cultured with a peptide pool, taken before COVID-19 vaccination. Here the CDR3 DNA reads TGTGCCAGCAGCGTAGTGCAGGGCCCCACAGATACGCAGTATTTT. Its translation is CASSVVQGPTDTQYF.